These 19 T cell receptor beta chains originate from one sample sequenced in a study of T cell responses to AZD1222 COVID-19 vaccine. Using immunoSEQ multiplex PCR, the repertoire was profiled, and TCRdb retains in-frame clones only, with some absent. The top ten clones hold 4.1% of a sample with some 130,000 clones, about 80% of them seen once. Specimen: peripheral blood, collected on day 0 of AZD1222 vaccination. The receptor set was obtained from an adult in good health.

This clone appeared once. The rearrangement uses TRBV19 and TRBJ1-3; D gene unclear. This CDR3 has 13 amino acids. V shed 6 bases and J shed 2 bases, with 8 bases lying between them. The germline gives CDR1 LNHDA, CDR2 SQIVND (reference sequence). CDR3 coding DNA: TGTGCCAGTAGAAGGGAGGCTGGAAACACCATATATTTT. Translating it yields CASRREAGNTIYF.

The chain uses TRBV19 and TRBJ2-3; the D is unclear. This CDR3 region has 13 residues. The V and J ends lost 6 bases and 2 bases respectively, with 9 bases between them. Germline loops: CDR1 LNHDA, CDR2 SQIVND (reference sequence). In DNA, the CDR3 is TGTGCCAGTAGGACACCGGCCACAGATACGCAGTATTTT. Amino acid sequence: CASRTPATDTQYF.

The rearrangement joins TRBV2 to TRBJ2-7; D is unresolved. V gave up 7 bases and J gave up 2 bases, with 12 bases separating them. The CDR3 runs 13 residues. Germline assignment: CDR1 SNHLY and CDR2 FYNNEI. DNA for the CDR3: TGTGCCAGCACAGTTATACGGACCTACGAGCAGTACTTC. Translated, it gives CASTVIRTYEQYF.

The chain carries TRBV9 and TRBJ1-1, with 7 bases aligning to TRBD1. CDR1 and CDR2 (germline): SGDLS, YYNGEE. This CDR3 is 17 amino acids long. V was pared by 5 bases and J by 0 bases, with 13 bases of the junction left unmatched. CDR3 sequence: CASSEPRGQPLNTEAFF. The CDR3 bases are TGTGCCAGCAGTGAACCTCGGGGACAGCCGTTGAACACTGAAGCTTTCTTT.

The chain is built from TRBV7-2 and TRBJ1-6, with TRBD1 identical over 8 bases. Germline loops: CDR1 SGHTA, CDR2 FQGNSA. J lost 7 bases, V lost 5 bases, and 10 bases had no gene match. CDR3 length equals 16 residues. CDR3 loop: CASSPHTGGGNSPLHF. Written as DNA, the CDR3 is TGTGCCAGCAGCCCGCATACAGGGGGAGGAAATTCACCCCTCCACTTT.

V is TRBV5-1 and J is TRBJ2-1; 7 bases fit TRBD1. V trimming: 4 bases; J trimming: 3 bases; junction bases outside the gene matches: 10. The germline V gene has CDR1 SGHRS and CDR2 YFSETQ. The CDR3 runs to 16 residues. CDR3 sequence (DNA): TGCGCCAGCAGCGTTACAGGGGATTTGCTCTACAATGAGCAGTTCTTC. It yields the protein CASSVTGDLLYNEQFF.

The chain couples TRBV28 to TRBJ1-2; D might be TRBD1 (6 bases). In germline, CDR1 is MDHEN, CDR2 SYDVKM. V lost 3 bases to trimming and J lost 4 bases, with 9 bases between them. This CDR3 region has 13 residues. CDR3 sequence (DNA): TGTGCCAGCAGTTTCAGGGGTGGCTATGGCTACACCTTC. Translation gives CASSFRGGYGYTF.

The rearrangement uses TRBV9 and TRBJ1-2, with D hard to call. The germline V gene has CDR1 SGDLS and CDR2 YYNGEE. Trimming left V 0 bases short and J 8 bases short, with 8 bases between. The CDR3 sequence is 12 residues long. CDR3 region: CASSVGEWGYTF. The CDR3 bases are TGTGCCAGCAGCGTAGGCGAATGGGGCTACACCTTC.

The chain uses TRBV9 and TRBJ2-7, with D possibly being TRBD2 (5 bases). The germline V and J ends were trimmed by 1 base and 2 bases, with 13 bases remaining between them. The CDR3 covers 15 residues. Germline V gives CDR1 SGDLS, CDR2 YYNGEE. DNA of the CDR3: TGTGCCAGCAGCGTACCCCGGGGTCGTACCTACGAGCAGTACTTC. This translates into CASSVPRGRTYEQYF.

The J gene is TRBJ2-3, the V gene TRBV18; 8 bases map to TRBD2. The CDR3 consists of 14 residues. Germline CDR1 is KGHSH and CDR2 is LQKENI. J gave up 5 bases and V 6 bases, and 7 bases lay outside the gene matches. The chain's CDR3 is CASSRGGGGDTQYF. CDR3 bases: TGTGCCAGCTCCCGGGGGGGCGGTGGAGATACGCAGTATTTT.

The chain uses TRBV5-1 and TRBJ1-4; D is undetermined. Germline V gives CDR1 SGHRS, CDR2 YFSETQ. V lost 0 bases to trimming and J lost 4 bases, with 7 bases between them. CDR3 length: 14 amino acids. This CDR3 is CASSLEGNNEKLFF. Here the CDR3 DNA reads TGCGCCAGCAGCTTGGAAGGGAATAATGAAAAACTGTTTTTT.

This chain uses TRBV5-4 with TRBJ1-4, with a weak D call TRBD1 (5 bases). V lost 7 bases and J 2 bases, leaving 12 bases between the germline ends. The germline gives CDR1 SGHNT, CDR2 YYREEE (reference sequence). The CDR3 runs to 14 residues. The CDR3 nucleotides are TGTGCCAGCGGTCCGGGGGGGACTAATGAAAAACTGTTTTTT. Residues: CASGPGGTNEKLFF.

The DNA of the CDR3 is TGTGCCACCAGACAGGGCTTGAACACTGAAGCTTTCTTT. It yields the protein CATRQGLNTEAFF. The chain carries TRBV24-1 and TRBJ1-1; tentative D call: TRBD1 (6 bases). Germline-derived CDR1 and CDR2 are KGHDR and SFDVKD. The CDR3 contains 13 residues. The V gene lost 7 bases and the J gene lost 0 bases, with 8 bases spanning the gap.

V is TRBV18 and J is TRBJ1-6; no clear D. V shed 2 bases and J shed 0 bases, with 8 bases lying between them. Germline V CDR1 and CDR2: KGHSH, LQKENI. This CDR3 spans 16 amino acids. The chain's CDR3 is CASSPTVSSYNSPLHF. CDR3 bases: TGTGCCAGCTCACCAACGGTGAGCTCCTATAATTCACCCCTCCACTTT. The full variable domain, completed using reference TRBV18 and TRBJ1-6, is NAGVMQNPRHLVRRRGQEARLRCSPMKGHSHVYWYRQLPEEGLKFMVYLQKENIIDESGMPKERFSAEFPKEGPSILRIQQVVRGDSAAYFCASSPTVSSYNSPLHFGNGTRLTVT.

The V call is TRBV19, the J call TRBJ1-2; D is possibly TRBD1 (6 bases). The germline V and J ends were trimmed by 7 bases and 3 bases, with 15 bases remaining between them. The germline V gene has CDR1 LNHDA and CDR2 SQIVND (reference sequence). The CDR3 extends over 14 amino acids. The CDR3 here is CASKEGGAHYGYTF. The CDR3 coding sequence is TGTGCCAGTAAGGAGGGGGGGGCCCACTATGGCTACACCTTC.

This rearrangement joins TRBV2 to TRBJ2-2, with 9 bases lining up with TRBD2. The J segment lost 2 bases and the V segment lost 7 bases, leaving 5 bases of the junction unmatched. Germline V gene data show CDR1 as SNHLY and CDR2 as FYNNEI. The CDR3 spans 15 residues. CDR3 coding DNA: TGTGCCAGCACTAGACTAGCGGTTAACACCGGGGAGCTGTTTTTT. It encodes CASTRLAVNTGELFF. The whole variable domain, filled in from reference TRBV2 and TRBJ2-2, reads EPEVTQTPSHQVTQMGQEVILRCVPISNHLYFYWYRQILGQKVEFLVSFYNNEISEKSEIFDDQFSVERPDGSNFTLKIRSTKLEDSAMYFCASTRLAVNTGELFFGEGSRLTVL.

J is TRBJ2-3 and V is TRBV24-1, with D perhaps TRBD2 (6 bases). Trimming shortened V by 0 bases and J by 6 bases, and 18 bases separated the two germline ends. CDR1 and CDR2 (germline): KGHDR, SFDVKD. CDR3 length equals 17 residues. Here the CDR3 DNA reads TGTGCCACCAGTGATTTGCAAATTCCGGGAGTGGGCGATACGCAGTATTTT. Translated, it gives CATSDLQIPGVGDTQYF.

J is TRBJ2-2 and V is TRBV27; D ambiguous. Trimming stripped 2 bases from V and 3 bases from J, with 7 bases between. Germline assignment: CDR1 MNHEY and CDR2 SMNVEV (reference sequence). The CDR3 contains 14 residues. CDR3 nucleotide sequence: TGTGCCAGCAGTTTAAAGATATACACCGGGGAGCTGTTTTTT. Its translation is CASSLKIYTGELFF.

Only a few counts were recorded for this clone. This chain uses TRBV21-1 with TRBJ1-1; the table's TRBD1 call for D was not verified on the DNA. TRBV21-1 is termed a pseudogene. This CDR3 is built from 10 residues. The CDR3 DNA reads as TGTGCCAGCAGCGGGCCGTTGGCTTTCTTT. Amino acids: CASSGPLAFF.